Each of the 17 T cell receptor beta chains below was sequenced from the same sample in a study of blood T cell repertoires in COVID-19. Sequencing was performed with immunoSEQ multiplex PCR; in TCRdb, only in-frame clones are kept and a portion is missing. The repertoire holds approximately 320,000 clones, 89% seen once, with around 10% in the top ten. The sample comprised peripheral blood. Receptors originate from a woman aged 25 to 45 with COVID-19, enrolled during active disease.

This chain connects TRBV5-4 to TRBJ1-1, with D unresolved. The V end was cut by 4 bases, the J end by 1 base, with 11 bases between. Germline V lookup: CDR1 SGHNT, CDR2 YYREEE (reference sequence). This CDR3 has 14 residues. The CDR3 protein is CASSQGLANTEAFF. Written as DNA, the CDR3 is TGTGCCAGCAGCCAAGGACTAGCGAACACTGAAGCTTTCTTT.

The genes are TRBV18 and TRBJ1-1, with a weak D call TRBD1 (6 bases). V lost 5 bases, J lost 0 bases, and 16 bases lay in between. CDR1 is KGHSH, CDR2 LQKENI, per germline. The CDR3 is 16 residues long. Here the CDR3 reads CASSIDRNGMNTEAFF. The CDR3 region has the DNA TGTGCCAGCTCAATCGACAGGAATGGAATGAACACTGAAGCTTTCTTT. Filled out from reference TRBV18 and TRBJ1-1, the complete variable domain reads NAGVMQNPRHLVRRRGQEARLRCSPMKGHSHVYWYRQLPEEGLKFMVYLQKENIIDESGMPKERFSAEFPKEGPSILRIQQVVRGDSAAYFCASSIDRNGMNTEAFFGQGTRLTVV.

The rearrangement joins TRBV6-5 to TRBJ2-5; 8 bases match TRBD2. CDR3 size: 15 residues. The V gene's germline CDR1 is MNHEY and CDR2 SVGAGI. Unmatched junction bases numbered 1, after V lost 0 bases and J lost 1 base. In DNA form, the CDR3 reads TGTGCCAGCAGTTACTCTAGCGGGATCCAAGAGACCCAGTACTTC. Protein product: CASSYSSGIQETQYF.

V usage is TRBV3-1 (or the pseudogene TRBV3-2) and J usage is TRBJ2-7; 10 bases line up with TRBD2. Germline CDR1 reads LGHDT; CDR2 reads YNNKEL (reference sequence). V was pared by 4 bases and J by 4 bases, with 13 bases of the junction left unmatched. This CDR3 has 17 residues. Here the CDR3 DNA reads TGTGCCAGCAGCCTTCAAACCGGGACTAGCGCGAAATACGAGCAGTACTTC. Protein sequence: CASSLQTGTSAKYEQYF.

The chain is built from TRBV19 and TRBJ1-6; TRBD1 matches 7 bases. The CDR3 totals 13 residues. The J segment lost 7 bases and the V segment lost 4 bases, leaving 1 base of the junction unmatched. CDR1 and CDR2 from the germline V gene are LNHDA and SQIVND (reference sequence). Written as DNA, the CDR3 is TGTGCCAGTAGTACGGGACAGAATTCACCCCTCCACTTT. Its translation: CASSTGQNSPLHF.

This chain joins TRBV19 and TRBJ2-1, with TRBD2 matching 8 bases. This CDR3 contains 18 residues. The junction had 15 bases not matched to a gene; V was cut back by 3 bases and J by 5 bases. The V gene's germline CDR1 is LNHDA and CDR2 SQIVND (reference sequence). CDR3 nucleotides: TGTGCCAGTAGTATTGTCGGAGTCGGGGGGGGCTTTAACAATGAGCAGTTCTTC. It translates to CASSIVGVGGGFNNEQFF. The full variable domain, with the rest looked up from reference TRBV19 and TRBJ2-1, is DGGITQSPKYLFRKEGQNVTLSCEQNLNHDAMYWYRQDPGQGLRLIYYSQIVNDFQKGDIAEGYSVSREKKESFPLTVTSAQKNPTAFYLCASSIVGVGGGFNNEQFFGPGTRLTVL.

The chain couples TRBV10-1 to TRBJ1-2, with TRBD1 matching over 8 bases. With V trimmed by 5 bases and J by 7 bases, 9 bases remained unmatched. CDR3 length: 14 residues. Germline CDR1 WNHNN, CDR2 SYGVQD (reference sequence). CDR3 DNA sequence: TGCGCCAGCAGTCCCAGGGGGCGTATAACTGGCTACACCTTC. The encoded protein is CASSPRGRITGYTF.

The V call is TRBV28, the J call TRBJ1-2, with TRBD1 as a possible D gene (6 bases). V was pared by 2 bases and J by 3 bases, with 13 bases between. The CDR3 loop spans 15 amino acids. The germline V gene has CDR1 MDHEN and CDR2 SYDVKM. CDR3 nucleotide sequence: TGTGCCAGCAGTTTACAGGGGTTCGTCGACTATGGCTACACCTTC. This translates into CASSLQGFVDYGYTF.

This clone was detected once. The chain employs TRBV7-9 and TRBJ2-7; no clear D. V shed 5 bases and J shed 5 bases, with 16 bases lying between them. Germline V gene lookup returns CDR1 SEHNR and CDR2 FQNEAQ (reference sequence). This CDR3 is 14 amino acids long. The CDR3 DNA sequence: TGTGCCAGCAGCCTATCTTTGTCCGCGGACGAGCAGTACTTC. Translation gives CASSLSLSADEQYF.

The CDR3 DNA reads as TGTGCCAGCAGCCTCCAGAAGAATCAGCCCCAGCATTTT. Amino acids: CASSLQKNQPQHF. The V gene is TRBV5-6, the J gene TRBJ1-5, with D uncertain. Trimming took off 4 bases at V and 4 bases at J, with 9 bases between the two ends. This CDR3 contains 13 residues. Germline CDR1 SGHDT, CDR2 YYEEEE.

The J gene is TRBJ2-5, the V gene TRBV5-1; possible D gene TRBD1, 6 bases. Trimming left V 0 bases short and J 5 bases short, with 11 bases between. The CDR3 spans 14 residues. The germline gives CDR1 SGHRS, CDR2 YFSETQ. The CDR3 protein is CASSLVQGGETQYF. CDR3 DNA sequence: TGCGCCAGCAGCTTGGTACAGGGTGGGGAGACCCAGTACTTC.

This clone was counted only a few times. CDR3 loop: CASSTRGIMGTEAFF. CDR3 DNA: TGCGCCAGCAGCACCAGGGGAATAATGGGAACTGAAGCTTTCTTT. The chain employs TRBV5-1 and TRBJ1-1; D is possibly TRBD1 (6 bases). The germline V and J ends were trimmed by 4 bases and 5 bases, with 18 bases remaining between them. CDR3 length: 15 amino acids. CDR1 is SGHRS and CDR2 is YFSETQ in the germline V gene.

The chain uses TRBV6-5 and TRBJ1-5; D may be TRBD1 (5 bases). V lost 6 bases and J 11 bases, leaving 20 bases between the germline ends. The V gene's germline CDR1 is MNHEY and CDR2 SVGAGI. There are 14 residues in the CDR3. CDR3 bases: TGTGCCAGCAGGCCCGGGACGGGAGTTCTGTCCCAGCATTTT. Residues: CASRPGTGVLSQHF.

This chain connects TRBV21-1 to TRBJ2-7; no check of the table's D call, TRBD1, against the DNA was made. TRBV21-1 is assigned pseudogene status. The CDR3 consists of 15 residues. In DNA form, the CDR3 reads TGTGCCAGCAGCATCCGGGACAGGGGGCCGTACGAGCAGTACTTC. Amino acids: CASSIRDRGPYEQYF.

V gene TRBV24-1 combines with J gene TRBJ1-4; D call uncertain. V was cut by 1 base and J by 10 bases, with 6 bases left in between. Germline lookup yields CDR1 KGHDR and CDR2 SFDVKD. The CDR3 totals 12 residues. CDR3 nucleotides: TGTGCCACCAGTGATTTTTCCGGAAAACTGTTTTTT. Its translation: CATSDFSGKLFF.

The CDR3 nucleotides read TGTGCCAGCAGACTAGACACGTCTGAGCCCTTCTCCTCTAACTATGGCTACACCTTC. Amino acid sequence: CASRLDTSEPFSSNYGYTF. The rearrangement uses TRBV7-6 and TRBJ1-2; D ambiguous. Deletions cut 6 bases from V and 0 bases from J, with 26 bases between. Germline CDR1 and CDR2: SGHVS and FNYEAQ. This CDR3 region has 19 residues.

The rearrangement joins TRBV7-2 to TRBJ2-3; TRBD2 aligns across 10 bases. The germline CDR1 and CDR2 sequences are SGHTA and FQGNSA. This CDR3 contains 16 residues. Trimming took 1 base from V and 5 from J; bases not matched to a gene: 6. CDR3 bases: TGTGCCAGCAGCTTAGTAGTAGCGGGGGGTCGAGATACGCAGTATTTT. Its protein product is CASSLVVAGGRDTQYF.